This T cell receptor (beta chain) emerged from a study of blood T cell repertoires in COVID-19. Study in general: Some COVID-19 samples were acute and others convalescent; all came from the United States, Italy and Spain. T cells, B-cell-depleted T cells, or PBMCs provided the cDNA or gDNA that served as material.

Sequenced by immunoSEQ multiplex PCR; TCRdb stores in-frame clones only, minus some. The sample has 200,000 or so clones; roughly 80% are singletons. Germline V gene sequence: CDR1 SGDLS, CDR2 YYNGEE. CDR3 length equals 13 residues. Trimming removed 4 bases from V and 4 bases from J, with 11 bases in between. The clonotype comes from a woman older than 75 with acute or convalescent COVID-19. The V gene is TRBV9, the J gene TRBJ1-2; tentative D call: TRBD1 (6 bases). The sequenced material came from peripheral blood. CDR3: CASSPGDGYGYTF. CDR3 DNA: TGTGCCAGCAGCCCAGGGGACGGCTATGGCTACACCTTC.